Sequencing of this T cell receptor beta chain was carried out in a study of identical twins. Broader study findings: When twins shared out-of-frame alpha sequences, those sequences had excess low generation probability. Analyses of zero insertions could be partly confounded by invariant MAIT and iNKT cells. Memory repertoires lacked the insertion deficit that abundant cord blood beta clonotypes showed.

TCRdb processed the 5' RACE reads anew with MiXCR; each CDR3 protein has one entry. The table lists roughly 470,000 distinct CDR3 sequences, roughly 13% of them singletons. This clonotype has more than one count but fewer than ten. Its target is unknown. V shed 1 base, J shed 5 bases, and the junction held 6 bases outside the gene matches. CDR1 and CDR2 (germline): SGHTA, FQGNSA. The CDR3 has 16 residues. This sample also belongs to another study, concerning yellow fever vaccine responses in identical twins.

Sample: CD4+ T cells sorted from blood. The chain uses TRBV7-2 and TRBJ2-1; 9 bases are a match to TRBD1. The clonotype originates from a woman aged 18-29 years in good health. The DNA of the CDR3 is TGTGCCAGCAGCTTAGTGGGGACAGGGATTAACAATGAGCAGTTCTTC. It translates to CASSLVGTGINNEQFF.